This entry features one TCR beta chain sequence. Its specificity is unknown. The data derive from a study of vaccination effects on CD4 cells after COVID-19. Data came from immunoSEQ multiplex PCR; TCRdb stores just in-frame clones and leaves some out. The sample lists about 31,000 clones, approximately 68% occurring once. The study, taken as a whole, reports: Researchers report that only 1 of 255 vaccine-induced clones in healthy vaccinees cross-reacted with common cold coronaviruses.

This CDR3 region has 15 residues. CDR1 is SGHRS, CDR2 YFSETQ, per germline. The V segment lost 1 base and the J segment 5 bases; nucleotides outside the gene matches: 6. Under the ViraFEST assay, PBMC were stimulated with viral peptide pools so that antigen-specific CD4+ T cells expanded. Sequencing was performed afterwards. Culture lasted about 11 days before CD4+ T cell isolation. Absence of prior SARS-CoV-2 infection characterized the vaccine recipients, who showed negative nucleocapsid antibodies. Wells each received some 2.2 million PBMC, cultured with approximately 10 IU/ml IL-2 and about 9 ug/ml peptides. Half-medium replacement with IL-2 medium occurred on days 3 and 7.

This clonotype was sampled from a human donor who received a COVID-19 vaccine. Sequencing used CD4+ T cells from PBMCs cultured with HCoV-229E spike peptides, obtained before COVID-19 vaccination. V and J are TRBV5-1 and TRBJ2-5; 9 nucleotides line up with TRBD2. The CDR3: CASSLRGGARETQYF. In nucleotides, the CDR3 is TGCGCCAGCAGCTTGCGCGGGGGGGCGAGGGAGACCCAGTACTTC. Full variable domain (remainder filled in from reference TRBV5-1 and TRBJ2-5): KAGVTQTPRYLIKTRGQQVTLSCSPISGHRSVSWYQQTPGQGLQFLFEYFSETQRNKGNFPGRFSGRQFSNSRSEMNVSTLELGDSALYLCASSLRGGARETQYFGPGTRLLVL.